This passage covers 4 T cell receptor beta chains from one sample sequenced in a study of CD8 T cells in ankylosing spondylitis. These receptors' antigens are unknown. TCRdb used MiXCR to reprocess the 5' RACE reads, holding one entry per CDR3 protein. The sample includes some 700,000 distinct CDR3 sequences, around 20% of them seen just once. Study-level results: What seemed typical of ankylosing spondylitis blood was a TCR beta motif built from 8 or 9 highly homologous variants.

Sequencing was done on a sample of blood, either unsorted or a sorted T cell fraction (not recorded which). The receptors derive from a male donor with ankylosing spondylitis.

The rearrangement uses TRBV2 and TRBJ2-3; D might be TRBD2 (6 bases). The V end lost 9 bases, the J end lost 1 base, and 8 bases lay between the germline ends. Germline values: CDR1 SNHLY, CDR2 FYNNEI. This CDR3 spans 12 amino acids. The CDR3 spells CARGLGTDTQYF. The CDR3 region has the DNA TGTGCCAGGGGACTGGGCACAGATACGCAGTATTTT.

This clonotype was found many times. V gene TRBV12-3 or TRBV12-4 combines with J gene TRBJ2-5; 8 bases line up with TRBD1. Unmatched junction bases numbered 7, after V lost 6 bases and J lost 1 base. The CDR3 consists of 15 residues. The CDR3, as DNA: TGTGCCAGCAGCCTCCCCCAGGGGGCCCAAGAGACCCAGTACTTC. Translating it yields CASSLPQGAQETQYF.

This clonotype was detected only a few times. V is TRBV12-3 or TRBV12-4 and J is TRBJ2-5; D unclear. Deletions cut 6 bases from V and 5 bases from J, with 16 bases between. The CDR3 runs to 14 residues. CDR3 coding DNA: TGTGCCAGCAGCCCCTCGGGTTCTGCGGAGACCCAGTACTTC. It is translated as CASSPSGSAETQYF.

This clonotype was seen only a few times. The chain is built from TRBV30 and TRBJ2-5; perhaps D is TRBD1 or TRBD2 (6 bases each). This CDR3 has 16 residues. Between the trimmed V and J ends, which lost 1 base and 1 base, there was a span of 16 bases. Germline-derived CDR1 and CDR2 are GTSNPN and SVGIG (reference sequence). The CDR3 sequence: CAWSGGAGMIQETQYF. CDR3 DNA: TGTGCCTGGAGTGGGGGGGCAGGGATGATCCAAGAGACCCAGTACTTC.